This T cell receptor beta chain was captured by sequencing in a study of blood T cell repertoires in COVID-19. Assay used: immunoSEQ multiplex PCR; TCRdb lists only in-frame clones, some missing. The table has approximately 670,000 clones, just under 90% seen once. In germline, CDR1 is SGDLS, CDR2 YYNGEE. CDR3 length: 14 amino acids. Germline trimming cut 6 bases from V and 6 bases from J; bases unmatched to any gene: 10. Sequencing was done on a sample of peripheral blood. This clonotype was obtained from a woman aged 18-29 years with acute or convalescent COVID-19. The chain links TRBV9 to TRBJ1-2; the match to TRBD1 covers 8 bases. CDR3 loop: CASTPTGQGHGYTF. The CDR3 DNA is TGTGCCAGCACTCCGACCGGACAGGGCCATGGCTACACCTTC.